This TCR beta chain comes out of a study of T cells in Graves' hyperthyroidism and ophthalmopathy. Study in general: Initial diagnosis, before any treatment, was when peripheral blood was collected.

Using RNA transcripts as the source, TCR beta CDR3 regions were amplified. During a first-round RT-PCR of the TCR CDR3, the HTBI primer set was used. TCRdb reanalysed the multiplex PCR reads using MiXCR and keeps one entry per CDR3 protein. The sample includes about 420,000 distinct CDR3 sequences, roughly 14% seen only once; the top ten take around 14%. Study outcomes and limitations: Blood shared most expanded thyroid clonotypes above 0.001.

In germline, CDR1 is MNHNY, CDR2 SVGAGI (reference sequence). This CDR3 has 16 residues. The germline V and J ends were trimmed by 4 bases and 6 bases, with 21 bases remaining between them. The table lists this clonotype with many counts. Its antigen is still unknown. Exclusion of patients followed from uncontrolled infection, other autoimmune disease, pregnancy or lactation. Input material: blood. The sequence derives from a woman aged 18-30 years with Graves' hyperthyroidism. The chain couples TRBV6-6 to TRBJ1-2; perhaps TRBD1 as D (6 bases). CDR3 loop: CASSSLGTPRGDGYTF. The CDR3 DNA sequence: TGTGCCAGCAGTTCACTCGGTACCCCCAGGGGCGATGGCTACACCTTC.